Listed below are T cell receptor beta chains from one sample, sequenced in a study of blood T cell repertoires in COVID-19. Produced via immunoSEQ multiplex PCR; TCRdb's table is partial and in-frame only. The repertoire has 300,000 to 350,000 clones, approximately 88% of them found once; the top ten carry 7.5% to 10%. Material for sequencing was peripheral blood. The receptor set was obtained from a man aged 25-40 years with COVID-19, enrolled during active disease. The CDR3 runs from the conserved cysteine through the conserved F or W. Each record gives: D gene, J gene, CDR3 length, clone size, V gene, CDR3 protein, CDR3 DNA. D genes are given only for firm matches. The size of a clone is reported for some rows only, either as once, few or many, or as a class for expanded clones.

TRBD2 | TRBJ2-1 | 15 | NA | TRBV5-6 | CASSLLAGSYNEQFF | TGTGCCAGCAGCCTACTAGCGGGATCCTACAATGAGCAGTTCTTC
TRBD1 | TRBJ1-5 | 16 | NA | TRBV10-3 | CAISESNTGGNQPQHF | TGTGCCATCAGTGAGTCGAACACAGGGGGCAATCAGCCCCAGCATTTT
NA | TRBJ1-4 | 15 | NA | TRBV3-1/TRBV3-2 | CASSQEIGEAEKLFF | TGTGCCAGCAGCCAAGAGATAGGGGAGGCTGAAAAACTGTTTTTT
NA | TRBJ2-2 | 18 | NA | TRBV21-1 | CASSSGTFGFLNTGELFF | TGTGCCAGCAGCTCCGGGACATTCGGATTTTTGAACACCGGGGAGCTGTTTTTT
TRBD1 | TRBJ2-7 | 15 | once | TRBV7-2 | CASSPQGQGTYEQYF | TGTGCCAGCAGCCCCCAGGGACAGGGTACCTACGAGCAGTACTTC
TRBD2 | TRBJ2-5 | 14 | few | TRBV19 | CASKAGGFRETQYF | TGTGCCAGTAAAGCGGGGGGCTTTCGGGAGACCCAGTACTTC
NA | TRBJ2-5 | 11 | NA | TRBV20-1 | CSARGQETQYF | TGCAGCGCGAGGGGGCAAGAGACCCAGTACTTC
TRBD2 | TRBJ2-1 | 13 | NA | TRBV6-5 | CASIGTTYNEQFF | TGTGCCAGCATTGGGACTACCTACAATGAGCAGTTCTTC
NA | TRBJ1-3 | 14 | NA | TRBV5-1 | CASSLEPGGNTIYF | TGCGCCAGCAGCTTGGAGCCAGGGGGAAACACCATATATTTT
TRBD1 | TRBJ1-1 | 16 | NA | TRBV18 | CASSENRGRGGTEAFF | TGTGCCAGCTCAGAAAACAGGGGGCGCGGGGGGACTGAAGCTTTCTTT
NA | TRBJ2-1 | 17 | few | TRBV7-9 | CASILTPGQFSYNEQFF | TGTGCCAGCATCCTCACCCCAGGACAGTTTTCCTACAATGAGCAGTTCTTC
TRBD1 | TRBJ2-7 | 15 | NA | TRBV7-3 | CASSLRPGTGNEQYF | TGTGCCAGCAGCTTAAGACCCGGGACAGGGAACGAGCAGTACTTC
TRBD1 | TRBJ2-7 | 15 | NA | TRBV7-6 | CASSLPTGDCYEQYF | TGTGCCAGCAGCTTACCGACAGGGGACTGCTACGAGCAGTACTTC
TRBD2 | TRBJ2-1 | 15 | NA | TRBV9 | CASSRTSGGRDEQFF | TGTGCCAGCAGCCGAACTAGCGGGGGGAGGGATGAGCAGTTCTTC
NA | TRBJ2-3 | 15 | NA | TRBV6-2/TRBV6-3 | CASSYGEVNTDTQYF | TGTGCCAGCAGTTATGGGGAGGTTAACACAGATACGCAGTATTTT
TRBD2 | TRBJ2-3 | 15 | NA | TRBV7-2 | CASSPGLAGGDTQYF | TGTGCCAGCAGCCCTGGACTAGCGGGAGGGGATACGCAGTATTTT
TRBD1 | TRBJ1-1 | 15 | NA | TRBV19 | CASRYLWTGLTEAFF | TGTGCCAGTAGATACCTTTGGACAGGGCTAACTGAAGCTTTCTTT
NA | TRBJ1-1 | 14 | few | TRBV19 | CASGNGQLNTEAFF | TGTGCCAGTGGGAATGGACAGTTGAACACTGAAGCTTTCTTT
NA | TRBJ2-1 | 11 | NA | TRBV28 | CASSPQGQQFF | TGTGCCAGCAGTCCGCAGGGTCAGCAGTTCTTC
NA | TRBJ2-7 | 14 | NA | TRBV6-1 | CASSLQGGGYEQYF | TGTGCCAGCAGTCTACAGGGGGGGGGTTACGAGCAGTACTTC
TRBD2 | TRBJ2-2 | 15 | NA | TRBV30 | CAWSVSGANTGELFF | TGTGCCTGGAGTGTTAGCGGGGCGAACACCGGGGAGCTGTTTTTT
NA | TRBJ1-2 | 13 | NA | TRBV28 | CASSLPGSWGYTF | TGTGCCAGCAGTTTACCAGGGTCTTGGGGCTACACCTTC
TRBD1 | TRBJ1-2 | 16 | NA | TRBV7-2 | CASSPRRTGQGYGYTF | TGTGCCAGCAGCCCCAGACGAACGGGACAGGGCTATGGCTACACCTTC
TRBD1 | TRBJ1-2 | 13 | NA | TRBV11-2 | CASSPTGGSGYTF | TGTGCCAGCAGCCCGACAGGGGGATCTGGCTACACCTTC
TRBD1 | TRBJ2-2 | 15 | NA | TRBV6-5 | CASIRNRGNTGELFF | TGTGCCAGCATTCGGAACAGGGGGAACACCGGGGAGCTGTTTTTT
NA | TRBJ1-3 | 16 | NA | TRBV5-6 | CASSLLFRNSGNTIYF | TGTGCCAGCAGCTTGTTGTTCAGGAACTCTGGAAACACCATATATTTT
TRBD1 | TRBJ2-3 | 16 | NA | TRBV29-1 | CSAIPDRATRTDTQYF | TGCAGCGCCATCCCGGACAGGGCCACTCGCACAGATACGCAGTATTTT
NA | TRBJ1-5 | 15 | NA | TRBV7-2 | CASSLVTDSNQPQHF | TGTGCCAGCAGCTTAGTCACAGATAGCAATCAGCCCCAGCATTTT
NA | TRBJ2-1 | 15 | NA | TRBV24-1 | CATSDGRDNNNEQFF | TGTGCCACCAGTGACGGCCGGGACAACAACAATGAGCAGTTCTTC
NA | TRBJ1-3 | 16 | NA | TRBV5-1 | CASSLRERFSGNTIYF | TGCGCCAGCAGCTTGCGGGAGCGGTTCTCTGGAAACACCATATATTTT
TRBD1 | TRBJ2-6 | 18 | NA | TRBV15 | CATSTRDRAISGANVLTF | TGTGCCACCAGCACCCGGGACAGGGCTATTTCTGGGGCCAACGTCCTGACTTTC
TRBD1 | TRBJ1-2 | 16 | NA | TRBV7-2 | CASSKDRGLPVRGYTF | TGTGCCAGCAGCAAAGACAGGGGGCTCCCGGTGAGGGGCTACACCTTC
TRBD2 | TRBJ2-3 | 16 | once | TRBV5-4 | CASSLRLAGLTDTQYF | TGTGCCAGCAGCTTGCGGCTAGCGGGACTCACAGATACGCAGTATTTT
TRBD1 | TRBJ1-6 | 15 | few | TRBV13 | CASSSSGTGASPLHF | TGTGCCAGCAGCTCGTCCGGGACAGGGGCTTCACCCCTCCACTTT
NA | TRBJ2-3 | 16 | NA | TRBV21-1 | CASSTLAGESTDTQYF | TGTGCCAGCAGCACCTTAGCGGGCGAGAGCACAGATACGCAGTATTTT
TRBD2 | TRBJ2-3 | 16 | NA | TRBV27 | CASSLPSGPRPDTQYF | TGTGCCAGCAGTTTACCTAGCGGTCCCCGGCCAGATACGCAGTATTTT
TRBD1 | TRBJ2-5 | 14 | few | TRBV5-6 | CASSAGGHTETQYF | TGTGCCAGCAGCGCAGGGGGCCATACGGAGACCCAGTACTTC
NA | TRBJ1-1 | 13 | NA | TRBV27 | CASSFGGGTEAFF | TGTGCCAGCAGTTTCGGGGGAGGTACTGAAGCTTTCTTT
NA | TRBJ2-7 | 15 | NA | TRBV7-2 | CASSLASSLYYEQYF | TGTGCCAGCAGCTTAGCCAGTTCTCTTTACTACGAGCAGTACTTC
NA | TRBJ1-6 | 15 | NA | TRBV6-5 | CASSRPTGANSPLHF | TGTGCCAGCAGCCGCCCCACAGGAGCTAATTCACCCCTCCACTTT
NA | TRBJ2-1 | 16 | NA | TRBV28 | CATLGAGPGSYNEQFF | TGTGCAACCCTTGGGGCGGGGCCGGGATCCTACAATGAGCAGTTCTTC
TRBD2 | TRBJ2-1 | 16 | NA | TRBV25-1 | CASSELSGSSYNEQFF | TGTGCCAGCAGTGAATTAAGCGGGAGCTCCTACAATGAGCAGTTCTTC
NA | TRBJ2-1 | 15 | NA | TRBV5-1 | CASSLVSSVYNEQFF | TGCGCCAGCAGCTTGGTTTCTAGCGTGTACAATGAGCAGTTCTTC
NA | TRBJ2-1 | 15 | few | TRBV3-1/TRBV3-2 | CASSRTGTPYNEQFF | TGTGCCAGCAGCCGGACGGGGACACCCTACAATGAGCAGTTCTTC
TRBD2 | TRBJ2-1 | 14 | NA | TRBV11-3 | CASSHGTNYNEQFF | TGTGCCAGCAGTCACGGGACTAACTACAATGAGCAGTTCTTC
TRBD1 | TRBJ1-4 | 15 | NA | TRBV28 | CASSHRTGVHEKLFF | TGTGCCAGCAGCCATAGGACAGGGGTTCATGAAAAACTGTTTTTT
NA | TRBJ2-1 | 14 | NA | TRBV27 | CASSFVQGRDEQFF | TGTGCCAGCAGTTTCGTCCAGGGGCGGGATGAGCAGTTCTTC
TRBD2 | TRBJ2-3 | 14 | NA | TRBV5-6 | CASSWRGYTDTQYF | TGTGCCAGCAGCTGGCGGGGGTACACAGATACGCAGTATTTT
NA | TRBJ1-4 | 13 | NA | TRBV29-1 | CSALQTQGEKLFF | TGCAGCGCATTACAAACCCAGGGGGAAAAACTGTTTTTT
NA | TRBJ1-3 | 17 | NA | TRBV5-4 | CASTTELGGASGNTIYF | TGTGCCAGCACCACCGAGTTGGGGGGGGCGTCTGGAAACACCATATATTTT
NA | TRBJ2-7 | 16 | NA | TRBV4-1 | CASSQALSGKLYEQYF | TGCGCCAGCAGCCAAGCTTTATCGGGGAAGCTCTACGAGCAGTACTTC
TRBD1 | TRBJ2-7 | 13 | NA | TRBV19 | CATGQGTHYEQYF | TGTGCCACGGGACAGGGGACCCACTACGAGCAGTACTTC
NA | TRBJ2-1 | 13 | NA | TRBV2 | CAKTDPLDNEQFF | TGTGCCAAAACAGATCCATTAGACAATGAGCAGTTCTTC
TRBD1 | TRBJ1-2 | 14 | NA | TRBV4-1 | CASRPDRDDYGYTF | TGCGCCAGCAGACCCGACAGGGACGACTATGGCTACACCTTC
TRBD1 | TRBJ2-3 | 15 | NA | TRBV10-3 | CAIRPGQVRTDTQYF | TGTGCCATCAGACCGGGACAGGTGAGGACAGATACGCAGTATTTT
NA | TRBJ2-7 | 13 | NA | TRBV11-2 | CASSLGGSYEQYF | TGTGCCAGCAGCTTAGGAGGCTCTTACGAGCAGTACTTC
NA | TRBJ1-1 | 14 | NA | TRBV25-1 | CASSEYSGYTEAFF | TGTGCCAGCAGTGAGTATTCAGGGTACACTGAAGCTTTCTTT
TRBD1 | TRBJ2-1 | 14 | NA | TRBV5-1 | CASSWTGTYNGQFF | TGCGCCAGCAGCTGGACAGGGACCTACAATGGGCAGTTCTTC
TRBD1 | TRBJ2-1 | 16 | few | TRBV25-1 | CASTRDLGQGKNEQFF | TGTGCCAGCACCCGAGATCTCGGACAGGGGAAGAATGAGCAGTTCTTC
TRBD1 | TRBJ2-7 | 16 | NA | TRBV28 | CASSSEGTGSHNEQYF | TGTGCCAGCAGTTCCGAGGGGACAGGTAGTCACAACGAGCAGTACTTC